This T cell receptor beta chain originates from a study of T cell changes during pregnancy in multiple sclerosis. Germline CDR1 LGHNA, CDR2 YNFKEQ. The CDR3 loop spans 15 amino acids. The J segment lost 3 bases and the V segment lost 3 bases, leaving 4 bases of the junction unmatched. Repertoires were generated with immunoSEQ multiplex PCR, while TCRdb's copy carries only in-frame clones and drops some. The sample has 12,000 or so clones, 84% seen once. This TCR came from a female donor in good health, enrolled as a control in a pregnancy study. This rearrangement joins TRBV4-2 to TRBJ2-7, with TRBD2 matching over 11 bases. The source material was CD8+ T cells from peripheral blood mononuclear cells, sampled after pregnancy. The CDR3 loop reads CASSQLAGGSYEQYF. The CDR3 DNA sequence: TGTGCCAGCAGCCAGTTAGCGGGGGGGAGCTACGAGCAGTACTTC.